This T cell receptor (beta chain) originates from a study of OX40 agonist ivuxolimab in advanced cancers. About the research overall: The patients received agonistic anti-OX40 (CD134) antibody ivuxolimab. Among those treated, three patients had partial responses, one with hepatocellular carcinoma and two with cutaneous melanoma.

The CDR3 spans 15 residues. The V gene end was trimmed by 4 bases and the J gene end by 4 bases; junction bases not matched to a gene: 5. The germline V gene encodes CDR1 SGHNT and CDR2 YENEEA. Assay: immunoSEQ multiplex PCR; the TCRdb copy retains only in-frame clones and omits some. The sample yields about 68,000 clones, nearly 85% seen once. The J gene is TRBJ2-2, the V gene TRBV11-3; TRBD1 aligns across 8 bases. The sequences come from CD4+ or CD8+ T cells sorted from blood, collected in a trial of the OX40 agonist ivuxolimab. The receptor was derived from an adult with an advanced solid tumor such as melanoma, head and neck, liver or kidney cancer. The CDR3 loop is CASSSGQDITGELFF. In DNA form, the CDR3 reads TGTGCCAGCAGCTCGGGACAGGACATCACCGGGGAGCTGTTTTTT.